These 8 T cell receptor beta chains share one sample of origin, sequenced in a study of blood T cell repertoires in COVID-19. Libraries were prepared by immunoSEQ multiplex PCR; TCRdb keeps only in-frame clonotypes and omits some of them. The sample holds about 42,000 clones; approximately 89% are singletons and the top ten take 3.7%. The sample was peripheral blood. These receptors came from a human donor in a cohort sampled during active COVID-19.

The V and J genes are TRBV3-1 (or the pseudogene TRBV3-2) and TRBJ1-2; 8 bases are a match to TRBD1. Germline V CDR1 and CDR2: LGHDT, YNNKEL (reference sequence). This CDR3 is 15 amino acids long. The ends lost 4 bases at V and 5 bases at J; junction bases unmatched: 9. CDR3 residues: CASSPYPGGEYGYTF. The CDR3 nucleotides read TGTGCCAGCAGCCCTTACCCAGGGGGCGAGTATGGCTACACCTTC.

CDR3 loop: CASSHSRDGTYNEQFF. In nucleotides, the CDR3 is TGTGCCAGCAGCCACAGCAGGGATGGGACCTACAATGAGCAGTTCTTC. The chain carries TRBV28 and TRBJ2-1, with D perhaps matching TRBD1 (5 bases). Germline values: CDR1 MDHEN, CDR2 SYDVKM. This CDR3 comprises 16 residues. V was pared by 6 bases and J by 2 bases, with 17 bases between.

This rearrangement joins TRBV20-1 to TRBJ2-7; weak D call: TRBD2 (5 bases). The CDR3 has 13 amino acids. V shed 3 bases and J shed 2 bases, with 11 bases lying between them. In germline, CDR1 is DFQATT, CDR2 SNEGSKA (reference sequence). CDR3 bases: TGCAGTGCTAGTCGCGGGTCCCCCTACGAGCAGTACTTC. It is translated as CSASRGSPYEQYF.

This chain uses TRBV6-1 with TRBJ2-7, with 9 nucleotides matching TRBD2. The V segment lost 4 bases and the J segment 4 bases; nucleotides outside the gene matches: 11. Germline V CDR1 and CDR2: MNHNS, SASEGT. The CDR3 is made up of 16 amino acids. In DNA, the CDR3 is TGTGCCAGCAGTGTACTGAGGCTAGCGGGATGGTACGAGCAGTACTTC. This encodes CASSVLRLAGWYEQYF.

The CDR3 region is CASSVGAGTYNEQFF. The CDR3 DNA follows: TGTGCCAGCAGCGTAGGAGCGGGGACCTACAATGAGCAGTTCTTC. The chain employs TRBV9 and TRBJ2-1; 7 bases fit TRBD2. After removal of 0 bases from V and 2 bases from J, the junction contained 2 bases not matched to a gene. This CDR3 has 15 amino acids. CDR1 is SGDLS and CDR2 is YYNGEE in the germline V gene.

The chain joins TRBV5-4 to TRBJ2-5; D is undetermined. The CDR3 covers 12 residues. The germline V gene encodes CDR1 SGHNT and CDR2 YYREEE (reference sequence). V lost 0 bases and J lost 5, with 5 bases in between. The CDR3 DNA sequence: TGTGCCAGCAGCTTGGACGGGGAGACCCAGTACTTC. Translated: CASSLDGETQYF.

There are a few counts of this clone. At the DNA level, this CDR3 is encoded by other sequences in the same sample as well. This chain uses TRBV6-4 with TRBJ2-7; TRBD2 agrees at 10 bases. This CDR3 spans 13 amino acids. Germline assignment: CDR1 MRHNA and CDR2 SNTAGT. The V segment lost 8 bases and the J segment 5 bases; nucleotides outside the gene matches: 6. This chain's CDR3 is CASSSGSYDEQYF. CDR3 nucleotides: TGTGCCAGCTCTAGCGGGAGCTACGACGAGCAGTACTTC.

This sequence joins TRBV28 and TRBJ1-5; no definite D call. Trimming removed 8 bases from V and 4 bases from J, with 18 bases in between. The CDR3 spans 15 residues. Per the germline V gene, CDR1 is MDHEN and CDR2 is SYDVKM. CDR3 residues: CASYEGKGWNQPQHF. CDR3 nucleotide sequence: TGTGCCAGCTACGAGGGTAAGGGTTGGAATCAGCCCCAGCATTTT. Full variable domain (missing parts from reference TRBV28 and TRBJ1-5): DVKVTQSSRYLVKRTGEKVFLECVQDMDHENMFWYRQDPGLGLRLIYFSYDVKMKEKGDIPEGYSVSREKKERFSLILESASTNQTSMYLCASYEGKGWNQPQHFGDGTRLSIL.